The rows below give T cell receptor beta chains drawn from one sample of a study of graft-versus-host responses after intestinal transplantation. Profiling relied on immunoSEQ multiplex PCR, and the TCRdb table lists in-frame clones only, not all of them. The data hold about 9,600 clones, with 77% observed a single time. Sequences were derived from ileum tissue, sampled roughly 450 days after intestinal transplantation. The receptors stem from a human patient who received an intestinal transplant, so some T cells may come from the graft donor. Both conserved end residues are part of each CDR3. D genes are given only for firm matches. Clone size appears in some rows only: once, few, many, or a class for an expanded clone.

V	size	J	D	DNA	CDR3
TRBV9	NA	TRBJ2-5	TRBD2	TGTGCCAGCAGCGTAGGTGGGGGGGTTCGGGAGACCCAGTACTTC	CASSVGGGVRETQYF
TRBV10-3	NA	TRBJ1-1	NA	TGTGCCATCAGTGAGGAAGGACTCACTGAAGCTTTCTTT	CAISEEGLTEAFF
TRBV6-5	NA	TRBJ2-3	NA	TGTGCCAGCAGCTCTTCGACAGATACGCAGTATTTT	CASSSSTDTQYF
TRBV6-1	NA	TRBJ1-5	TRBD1	TGTGCCAGCAGCCGGACAGGGGGCGGCAATCAGCCCCAGCATTTT	CASSRTGGGNQPQHF
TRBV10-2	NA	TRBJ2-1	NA	TGCGCCAGCATGTGGGACAATGAGCAGTTCTTC	CASMWDNEQFF
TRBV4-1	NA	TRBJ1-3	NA	TGCGCCAGCAGCCAAGATTTGCCCGGGACCGCTGGAAACACCATATATTTT	CASSQDLPGTAGNTIYF
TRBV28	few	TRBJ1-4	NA	TGTGCCAGCAGTCTCGGACGGCTCCTTAATGAAAAACTGTTTTTT	CASSLGRLLNEKLFF
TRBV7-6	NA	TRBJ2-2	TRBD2	TGTGCCAGCAGCCATCCGACTAGCGGGGGCCCGGGATCCGGGGAGCTGTTTTTT	CASSHPTSGGPGSGELFF
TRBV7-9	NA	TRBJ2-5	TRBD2	TGTGCCAGCAGTTCTGCGGGGGTCCAAGAGACCCAGTACTTC	CASSSAGVQETQYF
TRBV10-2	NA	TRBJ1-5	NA	TGCGCCAGCTCACAGGGCACAACTCAGCCCCAGCATTTT	CASSQGTTQPQHF
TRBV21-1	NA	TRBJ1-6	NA	TGTGCCAGCAGCAAGGGCGAGGGCCTCCAGGATTCACCCCTCCACTTT	CASSKGEGLQDSPLHF
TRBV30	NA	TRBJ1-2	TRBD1	TGTGCCTGGACCACCATCTTGACAGGGCGAGGTGGCTACACCTTC	CAWTTILTGRGGYTF
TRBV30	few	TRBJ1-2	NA	TGTGCCTGGAGGTGGGGAAACTATGGCTACACCTTC	CAWRWGNYGYTF
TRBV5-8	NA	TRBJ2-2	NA	TGTGCCAGCAGCGACATTACAGGGTTACTGAACACCGGGGAGCTGTTTTTT	CASSDITGLLNTGELFF
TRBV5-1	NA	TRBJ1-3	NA	TGCGCCAGCACGGGGCGCGATCAACCGGGAAACACCATATATTTT	CASTGRDQPGNTIYF
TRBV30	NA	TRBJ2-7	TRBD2	TGTGCCTGGAGCGGGGGGATTGGAGATTACGAGCAGTACTTC	CAWSGGIGDYEQYF
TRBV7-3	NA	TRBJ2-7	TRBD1	TGTGCCAGCCTTACAGGGGGCTCCGGGTCCTACGAGCAGTACTTC	CASLTGGSGSYEQYF
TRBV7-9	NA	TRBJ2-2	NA	TGTGCCAGCAGCTTAGCCTCAGGTCTTCCCGGGGAGCTGTTTTTT	CASSLASGLPGELFF
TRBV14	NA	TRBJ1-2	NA	TGTGCCAGCAGCCGGGGCGGGACACCTCTGTATGGCTACACCTTC	CASSRGGTPLYGYTF
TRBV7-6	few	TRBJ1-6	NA	TGTGCCAGCAGGTCTGGGGACTATAATTCACCCCTCCACTTT	CASRSGDYNSPLHF
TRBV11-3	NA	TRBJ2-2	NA	TGTGCCAGCGCAGAGGGGCGGGAGCTGTTTTTT	CASAEGRELFF
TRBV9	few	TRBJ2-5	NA	TGTGCCAGCAGCGTATATGATATGGGCAGCCAAGAGACCCAGTACTTC	CASSVYDMGSQETQYF
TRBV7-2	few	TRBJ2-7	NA	TGTGCCAGCAGCTTAGAAGGGGGGAACTACGAGCAGTACTTC	CASSLEGGNYEQYF
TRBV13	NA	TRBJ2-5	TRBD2	TGTGCCAGCAGCTTTGTAACCCCTAGCGGGGGGTCCCCCAGGGAGACCCAGTACTTC	CASSFVTPSGGSPRETQYF
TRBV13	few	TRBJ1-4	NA	TGTGCCAGCAGCTTAGTTGGGAGACGGGAAAAACTGTTTTTT	CASSLVGRREKLFF
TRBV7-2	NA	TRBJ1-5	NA	TGTGCCAGCAGCTTTAACAGCCATCAGCCCCAGCATTTT	CASSFNSHQPQHF
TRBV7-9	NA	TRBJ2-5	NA	TGTGCCAGCAGCTTAGTGCAGGGGAAGGAGACCCAGTACTTC	CASSLVQGKETQYF